This T cell receptor beta chain was retrieved from a study of T cell repertoires in cytomegalovirus infection. Points from the study as a whole: Frequencies of public TCR beta families were cumulated, and this identified carriers of CMV plus the relevant HLA.

This clonotype was counted a few times. Its antigen remains unidentified. After removal of 3 bases from V and 3 bases from J, the junction contained 6 bases not matched to a gene. The germline V gene has CDR1 SGHTA and CDR2 FQGNSA. This CDR3 is built from 15 residues. TCRdb re-called the reads with MiXCR, one entry per CDR3 protein. The table shows some 390,000 distinct CDR3 sequences, with around 18% occurring only once. The rearrangement joins TRBV7-2 to TRBJ2-3, with TRBD2 matching 7 bases. This sequence originates from a human donor in good health (CMV status not recorded). Some clones in this sample may be carry-over from other donors' samples. Sequenced sample: PBMCs. For the CDR3, the DNA is TGTGCCAGCAGCTTCGGCGGGAGAGGGACAGATACGCAGTATTTT. Amino acid sequence: CASSFGGRGTDTQYF.